This TCR beta chain was found in a study of radiotherapy plus CTLA-4 blockade in lung cancer. Study information: Among patients, 15% to 20% showed objective responses, and around 30% had disease control.

Trimming cost V 7 bases and J 8 bases, with 17 bases left between them. Germline V gene data show CDR1 as LNHDA and CDR2 as SQIVND (reference sequence). The CDR3 runs to 14 residues. TCRdb keeps only in-frame clones here, not all; method: immunoSEQ multiplex PCR. Of tens of thousands of clones in the sample, 60% to 80% were seen once. Sequenced material: peripheral blood, taken from a patient treated with radiotherapy plus ipilimumab. The clonotype comes from a human donor with non-small cell lung cancer who had stable disease on radiotherapy plus ipilimumab. The chain employs TRBV19 and TRBJ1-4; perhaps TRBD1 as D (5 bases). The CDR3 loop is CASTRGGVGEKLFF. CDR3 sequence (DNA): TGTGCCAGTACGAGGGGAGGTGTAGGAGAAAAACTGTTTTTT.